These 14 T cell receptor beta chains were all obtained from the same sample, sequenced in a study of CD8+ T cells in alopecia areata (dated by TCRdb to 2017 to 2018). The receptor library was made with the immunoSEQ multiplex PCR assay. For TCR sequencing, RNA was extracted from every sample and reverse transcribed into cDNA to serve as template. Entries here come from immuneACCESS through TCRdb and include only in-frame sequences with V and J called. Some clones fail to appear in such tables; in the studies checked, an unresolved V gene covers under half of the shortfall, and the cause of the remainder is unknown. In all, the sample holds around 170,000 clones, and around 49% of those were seen once. Jointly, the top ten make up over 9.5% of the sample. The treatment or condition label for this specimen denotes: oral pan-JAK inhibitor, 5-10 mg twice daily. Specimen: CD8+ T cells sorted from blood, collected at week 52, from a patient treated with tofacitinib. The receptors derive from a human donor with alopecia areata.

The genes are TRBV20-1 and TRBJ1-1; no clear D. This CDR3 region has 11 residues. V was shortened by 5 bases and J by 5 bases, with 9 bases between the two germline ends. Germline assignment: CDR1 DFQATT and CDR2 SNEGSKA (reference sequence). The CDR3 sequence: CSASIKTEAFF. In DNA, the CDR3 is TGCAGTGCTTCAATTAAGACTGAAGCTTTCTTT.

The chain has TRBV30 and TRBJ2-1; D gene uncertain. The CDR3 loop spans 11 amino acids. V was cut by 1 base and J by 5 bases, with 3 bases left in between. Germline V gene data show CDR1 as GTSNPN and CDR2 as SVGIG (reference sequence). The CDR3 nucleotides are TGTGCCTGGAGTGCTAACAATGAGCAGTTCTTC. Translating gives CAWSANNEQFF. Based on the CDR3 plus reference TRBV30 and TRBJ2-1, the full variable domain is SQTIHQWPATLVQPVGSPLSLECTVEGTSNPNLYWYRQAAGRGLQLLFYSVGIGQISSEVPQNLSASRPQDRQFILSSKKLLLSDSGFYLCAWSANNEQFFGPGTRLTVL.

This clone showed up many times. The V call is TRBV9, the J call TRBJ2-1; the D call may be TRBD1 or TRBD2 (5 bases each). This CDR3 region has 15 residues. V lost 4 bases and J 6 bases, leaving 17 bases between the germline ends. Germline CDR1 SGDLS, CDR2 YYNGEE. The CDR3 reads CASSSRVGTTNEQFF. DNA of the CDR3: TGTGCCAGCAGCTCGAGGGTCGGGACCACCAATGAGCAGTTCTTC.

V and J are TRBV2 and TRBJ1-2, with TRBD1 matching over 7 bases. This CDR3 comprises 14 residues. V shed 4 bases, J shed 6 bases, and the junction held 8 bases outside the gene matches. CDR1 SNHLY and CDR2 FYNNEI come from the germline V gene. The CDR3 protein is CASSGNQGVDGYTF. CDR3 nucleotides: TGTGCCAGCAGTGGTAATCAGGGGGTAGATGGCTACACCTTC.

In this sample, this clone turned up a few times. The chain recombines TRBV7-2 with TRBJ2-5, with TRBD2 matching 10 bases. CDR3 size: 16 residues. Germline V gives CDR1 SGHTA, CDR2 FQGNSA. Trimming cost V 1 base and J 3 bases; bases outside gene matches: 5. This CDR3 is CASSLERGGRKETQYF. As DNA, the CDR3 is TGTGCCAGCAGCTTAGAGCGGGGGGGCCGAAAAGAGACCCAGTACTTC.

This sequence joins TRBV30 and TRBJ2-1, with 9 bases matching TRBD2. V lost 0 bases, J lost 6 bases, and 0 bases stayed unmatched. The germline V gene has CDR1 GTSNPN and CDR2 SVGIG (reference sequence). The CDR3 is made up of 13 amino acids. The CDR3 sequence is CAWSVRGGNEQFF. CDR3 nucleotides: TGTGCCTGGAGTGTGCGGGGGGGCAATGAGCAGTTCTTC.

The CDR3 loop reads CAWSGPISYEQYF. The CDR3 region has the DNA TGTGCCTGGAGTGGACCGATTTCCTACGAGCAGTACTTC. J is TRBJ2-7 and V is TRBV30; D uncertain. With 1 base removed from V and 1 base from J, the gap between germline ends came to 8 bases. Per the germline V gene, CDR1 is GTSNPN and CDR2 is SVGIG (reference sequence). The CDR3 is 13 residues long.

A few counts support this clone. Different DNA sequences within this sample yield the same CDR3. V is TRBV30 and J is TRBJ2-7; D remains unclear. CDR1 GTSNPN and CDR2 SVGIG come from the germline V gene (reference sequence). The CDR3 totals 12 residues. Trimming took 0 bases from V and 2 from J, leaving 5 bases between them. The CDR3 spells CAWSVGTYEQYF. CDR3 coding DNA: TGTGCCTGGAGTGTTGGCACCTACGAGCAGTACTTC.

V is TRBV7-9 and J is TRBJ2-2; D is undetermined. V lost 5 bases, J lost 3 bases, and 10 bases lay in between. Germline-derived CDR1 and CDR2 are SEHNR and FQNEAQ (reference sequence). The CDR3 loop spans 14 amino acids. CDR3 nucleotide sequence: TGTGCCAGCAGCCCCGCCCTCGACACCGGGGAGCTGTTTTTT. It encodes CASSPALDTGELFF.

This clone appeared a few times. The chain has TRBV4-1 and TRBJ2-2; TRBD2 is a possible D gene (5 bases). The CDR3 spans 14 residues. The V and J ends lost 3 bases and 10 bases respectively, with 15 bases between them. Looked up from germline, CDR1 is MGHRA and CDR2 is YSYEKL. The CDR3 DNA sequence: TGCGCCAGCAGCCAGCGCCGAGCGGTGGAGGAGCTGTTTTTT. Encoded protein: CASSQRRAVEELFF.

This rearrangement joins TRBV6-5 to TRBJ2-6; TRBD1 aligns across 7 bases. CDR3 length equals 16 residues. V lost 2 bases and J lost 2; bases outside the gene matches: 3. Per the germline V gene, CDR1 is MNHEY and CDR2 is SVGAGI. The CDR3 DNA is TGTGCCAGCAGTTACGGCCAGGGGGCTGGGGCCAACGTCCTGACTTTC. Its protein product is CASSYGQGAGANVLTF.

J is TRBJ2-1 and V is TRBV27; D might be TRBD1 or TRBD2, each matching 6 bases. Trimming cost V 2 bases and J 6 bases, with 14 bases left between them. The CDR3 runs to 15 residues. Germline V lookup: CDR1 MNHEY, CDR2 SMNVEV (reference sequence). The CDR3: CASSLGGGPGNEQFF. The DNA for the CDR3 is TGTGCCAGCAGTTTAGGAGGGGGGCCTGGCAATGAGCAGTTCTTC.

The chain employs TRBV25-1 and TRBJ1-2; TRBD1 might be the D (5 bases). Germline V lookup: CDR1 MGHDK, CDR2 SYGVNS. Trimming removed 8 bases at V and 4 bases at J, with 14 bases between. The CDR3 totals 13 residues. The DNA of the CDR3 is TGTGCCAGCGGGGACGGGCTAGGCTATGGCTACACCTTC. It specifies CASGDGLGYGYTF.

In this sample, this clone turned up a few times. This chain connects TRBV30 to TRBJ1-5; no firm D call. This CDR3 comprises 13 residues. Per germline, CDR1 GTSNPN and CDR2 SVGIG (reference sequence). The V end lost 0 bases, the J end lost 7 bases, and 10 bases lay between the germline ends. The CDR3 nucleotides are TGTGCCTGGAGTGTGGACCTTCGCCAGCCCCAGCATTTT. Its protein is CAWSVDLRQPQHF.